Shown below are 24 T cell receptor beta chains from a single sample sequenced in a study of OX40 agonist ivuxolimab in advanced cancers. The repertoire was sequenced with immunoSEQ multiplex PCR; TCRdb's copy has only in-frame clones and lacks some. The sample records 60,000 to 65,000 clones, more than 80% being singletons. The starting material was CD4+ or CD8+ T cells sorted from blood, obtained in a trial of the OX40 agonist ivuxolimab. These receptors were obtained from an adult with an advanced solid tumor such as melanoma, head and neck, liver or kidney cancer.

This clone has just a few counts. The rearrangement joins TRBV12-5 to TRBJ1-1, with 9 bases identical to TRBD1. J was trimmed by 4 bases and V by 0 bases; bases with no gene match: 12. This CDR3 has 18 residues. Per the germline V gene, CDR1 is LGHNT and CDR2 is FRNRAP. CDR3 residues: CASGLVPPGQGPVTEAFF. The CDR3 DNA reads as TGTGCTAGTGGTTTGGTACCCCCTGGACAGGGGCCCGTCACTGAAGCTTTCTTT.

The chain links TRBV2 to TRBJ2-3; D uncertain. The CDR3 has 12 residues. V was trimmed by 6 bases and J by 0 bases, leaving 4 bases between them. The germline gives CDR1 SNHLY, CDR2 FYNNEI. The DNA of the CDR3 is TGTGCCAGCAGGGATAGCACAGATACGCAGTATTTT. It encodes CASRDSTDTQYF.

This rearrangement joins TRBV15 to TRBJ2-7, with 7 positions matching TRBD1. Germline-derived CDR1 and CDR2 are LNHNV and YYDKDF (reference sequence). The CDR3 totals 15 residues. V trimming: 3 bases; J trimming: 9 bases; junction bases outside the gene matches: 14. This CDR3 reads CATSRYGTDLNLQYF. In DNA, the CDR3 is TGTGCCACCAGCAGGTACGGGACAGACCTCAATTTGCAGTACTTC.

The J gene is TRBJ1-4, the V gene TRBV7-7, with 7 bases identical to TRBD1. V lost 9 bases to trimming and J lost 8 bases; unmatched junction nucleotides: 6. This CDR3 comprises 12 residues. Germline V gene data show CDR1 as SSHAT and CDR2 as FNYEAQ (reference sequence). CDR3: CASDREGEKLFF. The CDR3 DNA reads as TGTGCCAGTGACAGGGAAGGCGAAAAACTGTTTTTT.

To note about this clone: Germline and junction disagree at one end, which may indicate a read error. The rearrangement joins TRBV11-1 to TRBJ2-5; 8 nucleotides match TRBD2. The CDR3 contains 13 residues. Germline values: CDR1 SGHAT, CDR2 FQDESV (reference sequence). The CDR3 sequence: CASSRLAQGTQYF. CDR3 DNA: TGTGCCAGCAGTCGACTAGCGCAAGGGACCCAGTACTTC. The complete variable domain, with remaining parts taken from reference TRBV11-1 and TRBJ2-5, reads EAEVAQSPRYKITEKSQAVAFWCDPISGHATLYWYRQILGQGPELLVQFQDESVVDDSQLPKDRFSAERLKGVDSTLKIQPAELGDSAMYLCASSRLAQGTQYFGPGTRLLVL.

The chain employs TRBV2 and TRBJ2-5; 11 bases are shared with TRBD1. Matching the DNA end better, TRBJ2-7 makes the J call doubtful. The CDR3 covers 14 residues. Germline V gene lookup returns CDR1 SNHLY and CDR2 FYNNEI. The CDR3 protein is CATNRDRGTYEQYF. In DNA, the CDR3 is TGTGCCACCAACCGGGACAGGGGGACGTACGAGCAGTACTTC.

This clone was recorded once. The chain employs TRBV19 and TRBJ1-1, with D uncertain. CDR1 and CDR2 (germline): LNHDA, SQIVND (reference sequence). V was clipped by 1 base and J by 1 base, with 10 bases between them. The CDR3 extends over 15 amino acids. CDR3 amino acids: CASSIGRFPNTEAFF. For the CDR3, the DNA is TGTGCCAGTAGTATAGGAAGGTTCCCGAACACTGAAGCTTTCTTT.

This rearrangement joins TRBV6-1 to TRBJ1-5; perhaps TRBD1 as D (6 bases). The CDR3 loop spans 15 amino acids. V was pared by 3 bases and J by 7 bases, with 16 bases between. Germline V lookup: CDR1 MNHNS, CDR2 SASEGT. The DNA for the CDR3 is TGTGCCAGCAGTGAGGCGTACAGGGCCGCGCAGCCCCAGCATTTT. Translation gives CASSEAYRAAQPQHF.

This clone was detected once. The chain has TRBV5-6 and TRBJ1-1, with D possibly matching TRBD1 (6 bases). The CDR3 covers 15 residues. Germline loops: CDR1 SGHDT, CDR2 YYEEEE. V was shortened by 4 bases and J by 4 bases, with 17 bases between the two germline ends. The CDR3 nucleotides are TGTGCCAGCAGCCCGGGGGCCGGGGTCAGCACTGAAGCTTTCTTT. This translates into CASSPGAGVSTEAFF.

This clone was counted between two and nine times. The CDR3 DNA is TGTGCCAGCAGTATCACTAGCGGGGCCACAGATACGCAGTATTTT. Translation: CASSITSGATDTQYF. J is TRBJ2-3 and V is TRBV6-5; TRBD2 matches 10 bases. The CDR3 extends over 15 amino acids. Unmatched junction bases numbered 4, after V lost 5 bases and J lost 2 bases. Per the germline V gene, CDR1 is MNHEY and CDR2 is SVGAGI.

The V call is TRBV7-9, the J call TRBJ1-3; tentative D call: TRBD1 (6 bases). From germline, CDR1 is SEHNR and CDR2 FQNEAQ (reference sequence). Trimming pared 4 bases from V and 1 base from J, leaving 17 bases between. This CDR3 contains 17 residues. CDR3 sequence (DNA): TGTGCCAGCAGCTCACACGGAGGGGGGAGGTCTGGAAACACCATATATTTT. This codes for CASSSHGGGRSGNTIYF. Variable domain in full (rest from reference TRBV7-9 and TRBJ1-3): DTGVSQNPRHKITKRGQNVTFRCDPISEHNRLYWYRQTLGQGPEFLTYFQNEAQLEKSRLLSDRFSAERPKGSFSTLEIQRTEQGDSAMYLCASSSHGGGRSGNTIYFGEGSWLTVV.

V and J are TRBV15 and TRBJ2-5, with D perhaps matching TRBD1 or TRBD2 (6 bases each). V gave up 0 bases and J gave up 2 bases, with 10 bases separating them. Germline V CDR1 and CDR2: LNHNV, YYDKDF (reference sequence). CDR3 size: 15 residues. The CDR3 reads CATSRDGGGQETQYF. As DNA, the CDR3 is TGTGCCACCAGCAGAGACGGAGGGGGGCAAGAGACCCAGTACTTC. Based on the CDR3 plus reference TRBV15 and TRBJ2-5, the full variable domain is DAMVIQNPRYQVTQFGKPVTLSCSQTLNHNVMYWYQQKSSQAPKLLFHYYDKDFNNEADTPDNFQSRRPNTSFCFLDIRSPGLGDTAMYLCATSRDGGGQETQYFGPGTRLLVL.

The V gene is TRBV11-2, the J gene TRBJ2-3; 12 nucleotides align to TRBD1. The ends lost 0 bases at V and 4 bases at J; junction bases unmatched: 5. Germline V gives CDR1 SGHAT, CDR2 FQNNGV. The CDR3 is made up of 17 amino acids. CDR3 region: CASSLDRDRGRADTQYF. The DNA for the CDR3 is TGTGCCAGCAGCTTAGACCGGGACAGGGGGCGCGCAGATACGCAGTATTTT.

V is TRBV6-1 and J is TRBJ2-2; 7 bases line up with TRBD2. V dropped 6 bases and J dropped 2; count of bases not matched to a gene: 3. Germline V gene data show CDR1 as MNHNS and CDR2 as SASEGT. There are 14 residues in the CDR3. The CDR3 loop reads CASRRELNTGELFF. CDR3 bases: TGTGCCAGCAGGCGGGAGCTTAACACCGGGGAGCTGTTTTTT.

The genes are TRBV19 and TRBJ1-1, with D unclear. There are 14 residues in the CDR3. The V gene's germline CDR1 is LNHDA and CDR2 SQIVND (reference sequence). V was cut by 1 base and J by 7 bases, with 13 bases left in between. This CDR3 is CASSIGKGHSEAFF. CDR3 DNA sequence: TGTGCCAGTAGTATAGGAAAAGGGCACAGTGAAGCTTTCTTT.

V gene TRBV11-3 combines with J gene TRBJ2-7; D gene ambiguous. This CDR3 is built from 13 residues. Trimming pared 5 bases from V and 1 base from J, leaving 9 bases between. CDR1 and CDR2 from the germline V gene are SGHNT and YENEEA. DNA for the CDR3: TGTGCCAGCAGCCTGCGCCAGTCCTACGAGCAGTACTTC. Translation gives CASSLRQSYEQYF.

The chain combines TRBV11-2 with TRBJ2-7; D gene ambiguous. The CDR3 runs 13 residues. V lost 2 bases and J 6 bases, leaving 11 bases between the germline ends. Germline loops: CDR1 SGHAT, CDR2 FQNNGV. The CDR3, as DNA: TGTGCCAGCAGCTTAATTAGCATCGGCGAGCAGTACGTC. Encoded protein: CASSLISIGEQYV.

Concerning this clone: One end of the junction is discordant with germline, which a read error may explain. V is TRBV7-7 and J is TRBJ2-1, with D perhaps TRBD2 (6 bases). CDR1 and CDR2 (germline): SSHAT, FNYEAQ (reference sequence). The CDR3 length is 15 residues. CDR3 nucleotide sequence: TGTGCTAGCAGCCCGACCGTAGCGGCCCGAGGGGAGCAGTTCTTC. Amino acids: CASSPTVAARGEQFF.

In DNA, the CDR3 is TGTGCCAGCACAGGACAGGAAGAGACCCAGTACTTC. Its protein is CASTGQEETQYF. The chain carries TRBV2 and TRBJ2-5; 7 nucleotides agree with TRBD1. Germline V CDR1 and CDR2: SNHLY, FYNNEI. CDR3 length: 12 amino acids. After removal of 7 bases from V and 3 bases from J, the junction contained 2 bases not matched to a gene.

This clone was seen once. The J gene is TRBJ1-5, the V gene TRBV21-1. TRBV21-1 is assigned pseudogene status. There are 12 residues in the CDR3. CDR3 DNA sequence: TGTGCCAGCCCGCTCGGCAATCAGCCCCAGCATTTT. Translated, it gives CASPLGNQPQHF.

The chain couples TRBV18 to TRBJ2-7, with TRBD1 matching 12 bases. CDR3 size: 16 residues. V lost 5 bases and J lost 0; bases outside the gene matches: 5. Germline-derived CDR1 and CDR2 are KGHSH and LQKENI. The CDR3 DNA follows: TGTGCCAGCTCAAGGGCGGGACAGGGGGCCTCCTACGAGCAGTACTTC. As protein: CASSRAGQGASYEQYF.

J is TRBJ2-1 and V is TRBV4-1; 16 bases match TRBD2. The CDR3 has 19 amino acids. Per the germline V gene, CDR1 is MGHRA and CDR2 is YSYEKL. The ends lost 4 bases at V and 0 bases at J; junction bases unmatched: 6. This CDR3 reads CASSPGLAGGRSSYNEQFF. The CDR3, as DNA: TGCGCCAGCAGCCCGGGACTAGCGGGAGGGCGTAGCTCCTACAATGAGCAGTTCTTC.

V gene TRBV2 combines with J gene TRBJ1-2; TRBD1 aligns across 10 bases. With 5 bases clipped from V and 7 bases from J, the junction kept 4 bases outside the gene matches. Germline V gene sequence: CDR1 SNHLY, CDR2 FYNNEI. CDR3 length equals 13 residues. In DNA form, the CDR3 reads TGTGCCAGCAGTCAGACAGGGGGCGGTGGCTACACCTTC. This translates into CASSQTGGGGYTF.

The chain couples TRBV7-9 to TRBJ1-2; perhaps TRBD1 as D (5 bases). The ends were cut back, 5 bases at V and 7 bases at J, with 23 bases in the middle. The germline CDR1 and CDR2 sequences are SEHNR and FQNEAQ (reference sequence). This CDR3 contains 16 residues. The CDR3: CASSGSGPRILSGYTF. CDR3 DNA: TGTGCCAGCAGCGGGTCGGGGCCGCGGATTTTGAGTGGCTACACCTTC.